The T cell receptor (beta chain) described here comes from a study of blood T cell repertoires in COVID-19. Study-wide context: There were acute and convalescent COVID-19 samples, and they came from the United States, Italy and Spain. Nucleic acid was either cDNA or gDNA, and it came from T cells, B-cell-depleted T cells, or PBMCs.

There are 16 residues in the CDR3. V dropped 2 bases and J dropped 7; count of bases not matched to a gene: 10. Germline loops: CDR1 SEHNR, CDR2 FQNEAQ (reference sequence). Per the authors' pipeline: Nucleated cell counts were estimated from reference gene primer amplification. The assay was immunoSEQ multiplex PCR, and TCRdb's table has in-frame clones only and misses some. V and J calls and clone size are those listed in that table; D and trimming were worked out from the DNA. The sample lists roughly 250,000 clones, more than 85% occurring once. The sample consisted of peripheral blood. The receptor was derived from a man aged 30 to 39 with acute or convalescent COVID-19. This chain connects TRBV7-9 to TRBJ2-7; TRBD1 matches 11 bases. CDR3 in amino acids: CASSLTGTGGYREQYF. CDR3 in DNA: TGTGCCAGCAGCTTAACAGGGACAGGGGGGTATCGAGAGCAGTACTTC.